The clone carrying this TCR beta chain showed up just a few times. Its antigen is unknown. The sample belongs to a study of identical twins. TCRdb reprocessed the 5' RACE reads with MiXCR, giving one entry per CDR3 protein. The sample yields about 240,000 distinct CDR3 sequences, 8% to 11% seen once. Findings and caveats of the study: Excess sharing by twins proved weaker in beta out-of-frame sequences.

In every case, the donor was a healthy Caucasian. The TCR was taken from a man in his fifties in good health. What was sequenced was memory T cells sorted from blood.

CDR3 DNA sequence: TGCAGTGCTATTTCAAGCAGGGGGCGTCAAGAGACCCAGTACTTC. Amino acids: CSAISSRGRQETQYF. The V call is TRBV20-1, the J call TRBJ2-5; 8 nucleotides match TRBD1. Germline V gene lookup returns CDR1 DFQATT and CDR2 SNEGSKA (reference sequence). The V segment lost 4 bases and the J segment 2 bases; nucleotides outside the gene matches: 9. The CDR3 consists of 15 residues.